The source of this T cell receptor beta chain is a study of blood T cells in healthy people across ages. For the second PCR, which ran for 7 to 11 cycles, a sample-barcoded 5' primer and a J-beta primer mix were used. One entry per CDR3 protein, called by TCRdb with MiXCR from the 5' RACE reads. The sample records around 280,000 distinct CDR3 sequences, less than 30% being singletons. Trimming left V 5 bases short and J 1 base short, with 15 bases between. The CDR3 sequence is 15 residues long. Germline V gene lookup returns CDR1 MGHDK and CDR2 SYGVNS. The TCR originated in a woman between 65 and 79 years old in good health. V and J are TRBV25-1 and TRBJ2-7; tentatively, D is TRBD1 (6 bases). The specimen was blood. CDR3 sequence (DNA): TGTGCCAGCAGTCCCCTAACAGGGACGTCCTACGAGCAGTACTTC. Translating gives CASSPLTGTSYEQYF.